This T cell receptor (beta chain) was identified during a study of T cell clusters in autoimmune cytopenias. One tube held mixed TRB-A and TRB-B primer pools for touch-down PCR. TCRdb reprocessed the multiplex PCR reads, with one entry per CDR3 protein and no DNA. This sample contains roughly 1,000 distinct CDR3 sequences. Germline CDR1 reads MNHEY; CDR2 reads SMNVEV (reference sequence). This CDR3 is built from 14 residues. Each sample's input was about 270 ng genomic DNA, 30,000 to 45,000 genome equivalents. Findings of the study overall: Compared with active autoimmune hepatitis patients, healthy donors showed about 2.8-fold more exclusive TRB clusters. TRB repertoire shifts in secondary cytopenia and chronic lymphocytic leukemia mostly reflected lymphoma, not autoimmunity. Primary autoimmune cytopenia patients appeared to lack physiological T cell clusters present in healthy donors.

Frequency places this clonotype as medium-sized. The antigen remains undetermined. Material: peripheral blood. The chain recombines TRBV27 with TRBJ2-7; TCRdb returns TRBD1, unconfirmable since there is no DNA. The receptor was derived from a human donor with an autoimmune cytopenia or autoimmune hepatitis (not recorded which). The CDR3 reads CASSLDRDRGEQYF.